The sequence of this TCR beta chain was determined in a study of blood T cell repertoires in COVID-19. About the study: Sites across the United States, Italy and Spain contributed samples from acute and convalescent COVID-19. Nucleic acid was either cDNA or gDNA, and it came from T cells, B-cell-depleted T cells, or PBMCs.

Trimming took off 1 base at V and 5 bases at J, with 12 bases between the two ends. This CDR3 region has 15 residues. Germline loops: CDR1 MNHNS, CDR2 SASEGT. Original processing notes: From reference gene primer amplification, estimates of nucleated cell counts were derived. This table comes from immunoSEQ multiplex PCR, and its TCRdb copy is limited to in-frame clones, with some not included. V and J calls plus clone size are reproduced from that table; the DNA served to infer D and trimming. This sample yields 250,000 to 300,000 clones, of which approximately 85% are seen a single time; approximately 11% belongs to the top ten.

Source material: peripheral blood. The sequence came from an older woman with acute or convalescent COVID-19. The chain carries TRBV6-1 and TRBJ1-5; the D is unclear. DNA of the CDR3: TGTGCCAGCAGTGAAGGCCCCGGAGCCCATCAGCCCCAGCATTTT. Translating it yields CASSEGPGAHQPQHF.